The 29 T cell receptor beta chains reported below all come from one sample, sequenced in a study of CD8 T cells in ankylosing spondylitis. These TCRs are of unknown antigen specificity. From the 5' RACE reads, TCRdb called clonotypes with MiXCR, one entry per CDR3 protein. The sample contains about 340,000 distinct CDR3 sequences, under 8.5% of which appear only once. General observations from the study: Blood of patients with ankylosing spondylitis appeared to be characterized by a TCR beta motif of several highly homologous variants.

Specimen: blood, either unsorted or a sorted T cell fraction (not recorded which). The source of these receptors is a male donor with ankylosing spondylitis.

In its sample, this clonotype was seen a few times. V and J are TRBV12-3 or TRBV12-4 and TRBJ1-5; 9 nucleotides agree with TRBD1. This CDR3 contains 14 residues. J gave up 4 bases and V 7 bases, and 5 bases lay outside the gene matches. The CDR3, as DNA: TGTGCCAGCAACTGGGGGACAGGGAATCAGCCCCAGCATTTT. Amino acid sequence: CASNWGTGNQPQHF.

This clonotype was recorded many times. The CDR3 DNA reads as TGTGCCAGCGCCCGGACAGGGGACTACGAGCAGTACTTC. Residues: CASARTGDYEQYF. The rearrangement joins TRBV7-9 to TRBJ2-7; 9 bases agree with TRBD1. The junction had 5 bases not matched to a gene; V was cut back by 8 bases and J by 3 bases. The CDR3 runs 13 residues. Germline V lookup: CDR1 SEHNR, CDR2 FQNEAQ (reference sequence).

This clonotype was found many times. J is TRBJ1-1 and V is TRBV3-1; D is perhaps TRBD1 (6 bases). V shed 0 bases and J shed 7 bases, with 9 bases lying between them. The CDR3 is 13 amino acids. Germline V gene data show CDR1 as LGHDT and CDR2 as YNNKEL (reference sequence). This CDR3 is CASSQEGAGEAFF. In nucleotides, the CDR3 is TGTGCCAGCAGCCAAGAGGGGGCAGGTGAAGCTTTCTTT. Complete variable domain (other parts from reference TRBV3-1 and TRBJ1-1): DTAVSQTPKYLVTQMGNDKSIKCEQNLGHDTMYWYKQDSKKFLKIMFSYNNKELIINETVPNRFSPKSPDKAHLNLHINSLELGDSAVYFCASSQEGAGEAFFGQGTRLTVV.

The chain joins TRBV27 to TRBJ2-1, with 10 bases fitting TRBD2. This CDR3 spans 16 amino acids. With V trimmed by 5 bases and J by 7 bases, 11 bases remained unmatched. Per germline, CDR1 MNHEY and CDR2 SMNVEV (reference sequence). The CDR3 reads CASSPQREGIWNEQFF. CDR3 nucleotide sequence: TGTGCCAGCAGTCCACAGCGGGAGGGAATATGGAATGAGCAGTTCTTC.

This clonotype was detected ten times or more. The chain is built from TRBV28 and TRBJ2-1, with 7 bases lining up with TRBD1. CDR3 length equals 15 residues. The V gene's germline CDR1 is MDHEN and CDR2 SYDVKM. Trimming at V came to 6 bases and at J to 0 bases, leaving 5 bases not matched to a gene. CDR3: CASRKDRSSYNEQFF. CDR3 nucleotide sequence: TGTGCCAGCAGAAAGGACAGGAGCTCCTACAATGAGCAGTTCTTC.

Concerning this clonotype itself: A junction end diverges from the germline sequence, so it may reflect a read error. The rearrangement joins TRBV5-6 to TRBJ1-4, with D hard to call. This CDR3 has 14 residues. Germline V lookup: CDR1 SGHDT, CDR2 YYEEEE. The CDR3 DNA reads as TGTGCCAGCACCTTGGCGGGAACTAATGAAAAACTGTTTTTT. It is translated as CASTLAGTNEKLFF.

A few counts support this clonotype. This chain links TRBV7-2 with TRBJ2-1; D gene uncertain. CDR1 SGHTA and CDR2 FQGNSA come from the germline V gene. Trimming cost V 6 bases and J 4 bases, with 13 bases left between them. The CDR3 has 14 amino acids. The CDR3 DNA sequence: TGTGCCAGCAGTTCCAGGTTTAGTTACAATGAGCAGTTCTTC. Protein: CASSSRFSYNEQFF. The full variable domain, with the rest looked up from reference TRBV7-2 and TRBJ2-1, is GAGVSQSPSNKVTEKGKDVELRCDPISGHTALYWYRQSLGQGLEFLIYFQGNSAPDKSGLPSDRFSAERTGGSVSTLTIQRTQQEDSAVYLCASSSRFSYNEQFFGPGTRLTVL.

The rearrangement joins TRBV6-1 to TRBJ2-3, with no clear D. Germline V gives CDR1 MNHNS, CDR2 SASEGT. V was trimmed by 3 bases and J by 1 base, leaving 5 bases between them. There are 13 residues in the CDR3. CDR3 residues: CASSDRRTDTQYF. The CDR3 nucleotides are TGTGCCAGCAGTGACAGGCGCACAGATACGCAGTATTTT.

This clonotype turned up a few times. This sequence joins TRBV19 and TRBJ1-4; D unresolved. The CDR3 is 13 amino acids. V gave up 9 bases and J gave up 8 bases, with 16 bases separating them. Germline V gene data show CDR1 as LNHDA and CDR2 as SQIVND (reference sequence). The CDR3 spells CASARRPGEKLFF. The CDR3 coding sequence is TGTGCCAGCGCGCGACGGCCTGGAGAAAAACTGTTTTTT.

Many counts were recorded for this clonotype. The rearrangement joins TRBV7-8 to TRBJ2-1, with unresolved D. V lost 3 bases and J 0 bases, leaving 15 bases between the germline ends. The V gene's germline CDR1 is SGHVS and CDR2 FQNEAQ. The CDR3 loop spans 17 amino acids. The CDR3 here is CASSFPLDSDSYNEQFF. DNA of the CDR3: TGTGCCAGCAGCTTCCCGTTAGACTCCGACTCCTACAATGAGCAGTTCTTC.

This clonotype has only a few counts. Written as DNA, the CDR3 is TGTGCCAGCAGCCTCCTTGGGCAGAATCAGCCCCAGCATTTT. Translation: CASSLLGQNQPQHF. The chain combines TRBV7-3 with TRBJ1-5, with unresolved D. The germline CDR1 and CDR2 sequences are SGHTA and FQGTGA. The ends were cut back, 5 bases at V and 4 bases at J, with 12 bases in the middle. The CDR3 runs to 14 residues.

This clonotype was detected a few times. As DNA, the CDR3 is TGCGCCAGCAGCTTCTCCGGGAGGGCCGAGAGCAATGAGCAGTTCTTC. This sequence encodes CASSFSGRAESNEQFF. The chain is built from TRBV5-1 and TRBJ2-1; 8 nucleotides align to TRBD2. The V gene's germline CDR1 is SGHRS and CDR2 YFSETQ. This CDR3 has 16 amino acids. J gave up 6 bases and V 2 bases, and 10 bases lay outside the gene matches. The whole variable domain, remainder taken from reference TRBV5-1 and TRBJ2-1, is KAGVTQTPRYLIKTRGQQVTLSCSPISGHRSVSWYQQTPGQGLQFLFEYFSETQRNKGNFPGRFSGRQFSNSRSEMNVSTLELGDSALYLCASSFSGRAESNEQFFGPGTRLTVL.

This clonotype turned up a few times. The chain is built from TRBV28 and TRBJ2-3, with unresolved D. The length of the CDR3 is 16 residues. Trimming removed 8 bases from V and 0 bases from J, with 18 bases in between. CDR1 and CDR2 from the germline V gene are MDHEN and SYDVKM. CDR3 region: CASDARGPPSTDTQYF. The CDR3 DNA reads TGTGCCAGCGATGCGAGAGGACCTCCTAGCACAGATACGCAGTATTTT.

The chain recombines TRBV24-1 with TRBJ2-7, with D tentatively TRBD2 (6 bases). CDR1 and CDR2 from the germline V gene are KGHDR and SFDVKD. The CDR3 consists of 16 residues. V was cut by 2 bases and J by 5 bases, with 18 bases left in between. CDR3 protein: CATSDWTMREADEQYF. CDR3 DNA sequence: TGTGCCACCAGTGATTGGACGATGCGGGAAGCGGACGAGCAGTACTTC.

This clonotype was observed a handful of times. The V gene is TRBV4-3, the J gene TRBJ1-6; 8 positions agree with TRBD1. CDR1 and CDR2 (germline): LGHNA, YSLEER. Unmatched junction bases numbered 14, after V lost 4 bases and J lost 9 bases. The CDR3 extends over 17 amino acids. The CDR3 nucleotides read TGCGCCAGCAGCCTCTCTTACGCGACAGGGGTGGGTTCACCCCTCCACTTT. This sequence encodes CASSLSYATGVGSPLHF.

V gene TRBV7-9 combines with J gene TRBJ2-2, with D possibly being TRBD2 (5 bases). This CDR3 spans 11 amino acids. The germline CDR1 and CDR2 sequences are SEHNR and FQNEAQ (reference sequence). The V end was cut by 7 bases, the J end by 8 bases, with 8 bases between. CDR3 loop: CASKEAGELFF. For the CDR3, the DNA is TGTGCCAGCAAGGAGGCGGGGGAGCTGTTTTTT. Supplemented by reference TRBV7-9 and TRBJ2-2, the full variable domain reads DTGVSQNPRHKITKRGQNVTFRCDPISEHNRLYWYRQTLGQGPEFLTYFQNEAQLEKSRLLSDRFSAERPKGSFSTLEIQRTEQGDSAMYLCASKEAGELFFGEGSRLTVL.

This clonotype was observed a handful of times. The V gene is TRBV20-1, the J gene TRBJ2-2; TRBD1 is a possible D gene (6 bases). CDR3 length equals 14 residues. Trimming removed 0 bases from V and 4 bases from J, with 9 bases in between. In germline, CDR1 is DFQATT, CDR2 SNEGSKA (reference sequence). CDR3 sequence reads: CSAREGQPTGELFF. DNA of the CDR3: TGCAGTGCTAGAGAAGGACAGCCCACCGGGGAGCTGTTTTTT.

The chain is built from TRBV27 and TRBJ2-1; the match to TRBD2 covers 8 bases. The CDR3 length is 15 residues. V dropped 8 bases and J dropped 3; count of bases not matched to a gene: 9. The germline gives CDR1 MNHEY, CDR2 SMNVEV (reference sequence). This CDR3 is CASLGLSGSYNEQFF. In nucleotides, the CDR3 is TGTGCCAGCTTGGGACTAAGCGGGAGCTACAATGAGCAGTTCTTC.

In its sample, this clonotype was seen a few times. The chain is built from TRBV2 and TRBJ2-3; D remains ambiguous. The ends were cut back, 6 bases at V and 4 bases at J, with 11 bases in the middle. Germline loops: CDR1 SNHLY, CDR2 FYNNEI. This CDR3 spans 13 amino acids. CDR3 nucleotides: TGTGCCAGCAGACGGTCCCTCGCAGATACGCAGTATTTT. This sequence encodes CASRRSLADTQYF.

The V gene is TRBV5-1, the J gene TRBJ2-7; no reliable D call. Per the germline V gene, CDR1 is SGHRS and CDR2 is YFSETQ. Trimming shortened V by 4 bases and J by 2 bases, and 16 bases separated the two germline ends. This CDR3 spans 15 amino acids. CDR3 in amino acids: CASSTAWVDTYEQYF. The CDR3 region has the DNA TGCGCCAGCAGCACCGCCTGGGTGGATACCTACGAGCAGTACTTC.

This clonotype turned up a few times. The chain carries TRBV20-1 and TRBJ1-5; possibly TRBD1 for D (6 bases). This CDR3 spans 15 amino acids. Germline assignment: CDR1 DFQATT and CDR2 SNEGSKA (reference sequence). V gave up 5 bases and J gave up 4 bases, with 18 bases separating them. The CDR3 sequence is CSAPDGRGQNQPQHF. The CDR3 DNA follows: TGCAGTGCTCCTGATGGCAGGGGTCAAAATCAGCCCCAGCATTTT.

This clonotype was observed at least ten times. The chain joins TRBV7-3 to TRBJ2-1; the D call may be TRBD1 or TRBD2 (6 bases each). This CDR3 has 15 amino acids. V gave up 4 bases and J gave up 5 bases, with 15 bases separating them. Germline-derived CDR1 and CDR2 are SGHTA and FQGTGA. CDR3 sequence: CASSSEGQVHNEQFF. CDR3 nucleotides: TGTGCCAGCAGCTCGGAGGGACAAGTGCACAATGAGCAGTTCTTC.

This clonotype was counted only a few times. The J gene is TRBJ2-7, the V gene TRBV4-2; TRBD2 might be the D (6 bases). V was cut by 1 base and J by 2 bases, with 15 bases left in between. This CDR3 region has 16 residues. The germline CDR1 and CDR2 sequences are LGHNA and YNFKEQ. The DNA of the CDR3 is TGTGCCAGCAGCCAAGGGGACTCGGGTAGCGCCTACGAGCAGTACTTC. Translating gives CASSQGDSGSAYEQYF.

The sample holds a few counts of this clonotype. V and J are TRBV7-8 and TRBJ2-7; 15 bases agree with TRBD2. Germline CDR1 reads SGHVS; CDR2 reads FQNEAQ. CDR3 length: 16 amino acids. With 0 bases clipped from V and 4 bases from J, the junction kept 1 base outside the gene matches. The CDR3 DNA follows: TGTGCCAGCAGCTTAGCCGGACTAGCGGGAGGGTACGAGCAGTACTTC. Translation: CASSLAGLAGGYEQYF. Combining the CDR3 with reference TRBV7-8 and TRBJ2-7 gives the whole variable domain GAGVSQSPRYKVAKRGQDVALRCDPISGHVSLFWYQQALGQGPEFLTYFQNEAQLDKSGLPSDRFFAERPEGSVSTLKIQRTQQEDSAVYLCASSLAGLAGGYEQYFGPGTRLTVT.

This clonotype was observed many times. The chain uses TRBV12-3 or TRBV12-4 and TRBJ1-5, with D maybe TRBD1 (5 bases). Trimming cost V 2 bases and J 4 bases, with 9 bases left between them. CDR3 length: 14 residues. The CDR3 region is CASSLRAGNQPQHF. The CDR3 DNA is TGTGCCAGCAGTTTAAGGGCAGGGAATCAGCCCCAGCATTTT.

The chain uses TRBV2 and TRBJ2-1; maybe TRBD1 (5 bases). Germline V lookup: CDR1 SNHLY, CDR2 FYNNEI. This CDR3 region has 15 residues. Trimming left V 5 bases short and J 5 bases short, with 16 bases between. CDR3 DNA: TGTGCCAGCAGTCCCAGGGTAAGGGGCCACAATGAGCAGTTCTTC. Translated, it gives CASSPRVRGHNEQFF.

This clonotype was counted at least ten times. This chain joins TRBV12-3 or TRBV12-4 and TRBJ2-7; D might be TRBD1 or TRBD2, each matching 5 bases. CDR3 length: 14 amino acids. Trimming stripped 6 bases from V and 7 bases from J, with 19 bases between. In DNA, the CDR3 is TGTGCCAGCAGCAACCGGGACGATGGTAGAGAGCAGTACTTC. This translates into CASSNRDDGREQYF.

This clonotype was detected only a few times. This chain connects TRBV28 to TRBJ2-3; D remains unclear. Germline lookup yields CDR1 MDHEN and CDR2 SYDVKM. The CDR3 totals 12 residues. Trimming took 7 bases from V and 6 from J, leaving 11 bases between them. The CDR3 region has the DNA TGTGCCAGCAAGCCGGGTGCGGATACGCAGTATTTT. Translated: CASKPGADTQYF. Full variable domain (outside the CDR3, taken from reference TRBV28 and TRBJ2-3): DVKVTQSSRYLVKRTGEKVFLECVQDMDHENMFWYRQDPGLGLRLIYFSYDVKMKEKGDIPEGYSVSREKKERFSLILESASTNQTSMYLCASKPGADTQYFGPGTRLTVL.

The genes are TRBV5-1 and TRBJ1-5; D unresolved. Deletions cut 2 bases from V and 5 bases from J, with 8 bases between. This CDR3 has 13 amino acids. Germline V CDR1 and CDR2: SGHRS, YFSETQ. The CDR3 DNA reads as TGCGCCAGCAGCTTAACCTCGGATCAGCCCCAGCATTTT. It codes for CASSLTSDQPQHF. Variable domain in full (rest from reference TRBV5-1 and TRBJ1-5): KAGVTQTPRYLIKTRGQQVTLSCSPISGHRSVSWYQQTPGQGLQFLFEYFSETQRNKGNFPGRFSGRQFSNSRSEMNVSTLELGDSALYLCASSLTSDQPQHFGDGTRLSIL.